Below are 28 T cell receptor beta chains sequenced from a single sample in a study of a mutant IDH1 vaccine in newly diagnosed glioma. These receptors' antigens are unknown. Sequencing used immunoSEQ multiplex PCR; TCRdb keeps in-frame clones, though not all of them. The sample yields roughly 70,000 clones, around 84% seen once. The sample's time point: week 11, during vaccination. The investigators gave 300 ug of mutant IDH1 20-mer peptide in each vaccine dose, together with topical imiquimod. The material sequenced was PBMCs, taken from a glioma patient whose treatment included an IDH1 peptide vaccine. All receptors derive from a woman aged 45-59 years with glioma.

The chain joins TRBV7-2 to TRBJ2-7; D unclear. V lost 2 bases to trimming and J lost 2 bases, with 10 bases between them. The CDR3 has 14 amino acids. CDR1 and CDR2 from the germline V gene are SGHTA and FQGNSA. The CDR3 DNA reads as TGTGCCAGCAGCTTAACTGACGTCACCTACGAGCAGTACTTC. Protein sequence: CASSLTDVTYEQYF.

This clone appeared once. The CDR3 spells CASSSPGLALDEQFF. The CDR3 nucleotides are TGTGCCAGCAGCTCACCGGGACTAGCGCTGGATGAGCAGTTCTTC. This chain connects TRBV5-6 to TRBJ2-1; 10 bases agree with TRBD2. There are 15 residues in the CDR3. V lost 3 bases to trimming and J lost 8 bases; unmatched junction nucleotides: 8. Germline V gene lookup returns CDR1 SGHDT and CDR2 YYEEEE.

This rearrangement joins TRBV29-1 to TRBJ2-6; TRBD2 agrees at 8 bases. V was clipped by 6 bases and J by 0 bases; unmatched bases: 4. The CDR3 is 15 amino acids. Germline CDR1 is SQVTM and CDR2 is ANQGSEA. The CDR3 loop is CSVTGGGSGANVLTF. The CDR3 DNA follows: TGCAGCGTCACGGGGGGGGGCTCTGGGGCCAACGTCCTGACTTTC.

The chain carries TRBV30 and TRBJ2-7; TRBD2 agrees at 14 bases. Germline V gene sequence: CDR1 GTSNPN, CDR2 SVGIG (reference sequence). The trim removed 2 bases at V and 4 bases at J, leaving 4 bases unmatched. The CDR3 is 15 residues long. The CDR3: CAWSPGTSGRYEQYF. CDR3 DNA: TGTGCCTGGAGTCCGGGGACTAGCGGGAGATACGAGCAGTACTTC.

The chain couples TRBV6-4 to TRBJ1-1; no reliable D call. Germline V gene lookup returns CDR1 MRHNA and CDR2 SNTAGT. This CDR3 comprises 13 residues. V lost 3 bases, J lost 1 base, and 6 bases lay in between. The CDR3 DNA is TGTGCCAGCAGTGAGACTTGGAACACTGAAGCTTTCTTT. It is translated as CASSETWNTEAFF.

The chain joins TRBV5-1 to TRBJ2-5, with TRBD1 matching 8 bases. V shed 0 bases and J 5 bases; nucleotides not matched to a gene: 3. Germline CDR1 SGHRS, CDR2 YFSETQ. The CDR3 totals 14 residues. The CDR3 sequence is CASSLAGGAETQYF. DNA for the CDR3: TGCGCCAGCAGCTTGGCAGGGGGCGCGGAGACCCAGTACTTC.

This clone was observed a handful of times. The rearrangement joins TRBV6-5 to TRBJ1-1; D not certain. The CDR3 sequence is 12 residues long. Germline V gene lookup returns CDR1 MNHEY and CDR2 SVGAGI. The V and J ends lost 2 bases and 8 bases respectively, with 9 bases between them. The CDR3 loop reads CASSYVGEEAFF. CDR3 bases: TGTGCCAGCAGTTACGTCGGGGAAGAAGCTTTCTTT.

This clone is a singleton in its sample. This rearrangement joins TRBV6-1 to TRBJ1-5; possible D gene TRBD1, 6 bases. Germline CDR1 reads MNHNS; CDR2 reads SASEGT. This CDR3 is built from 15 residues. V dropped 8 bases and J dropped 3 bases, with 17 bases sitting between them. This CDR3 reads CASAPTGLFNQPQHF. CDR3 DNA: TGTGCCAGCGCGCCTACAGGGTTATTCAATCAGCCCCAGCATTTT.

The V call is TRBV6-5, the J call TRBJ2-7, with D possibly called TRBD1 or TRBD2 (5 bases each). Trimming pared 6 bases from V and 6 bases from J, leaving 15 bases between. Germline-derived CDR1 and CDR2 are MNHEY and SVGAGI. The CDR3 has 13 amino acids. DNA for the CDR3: TGTGCCAGCAGCCTACCCGGGACCGCCGAGCAGTACTTC. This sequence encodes CASSLPGTAEQYF.

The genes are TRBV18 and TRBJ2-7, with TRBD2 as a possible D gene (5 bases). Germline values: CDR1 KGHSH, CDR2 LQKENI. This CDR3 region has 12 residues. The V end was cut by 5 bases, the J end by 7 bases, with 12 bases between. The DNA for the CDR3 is TGTGCCAGCTCAGAGGGCGCCTTGGAGCAGTACTTC. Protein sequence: CASSEGALEQYF. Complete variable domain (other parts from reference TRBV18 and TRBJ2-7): NAGVMQNPRHLVRRRGQEARLRCSPMKGHSHVYWYRQLPEEGLKFMVYLQKENIIDESGMPKERFSAEFPKEGPSILRIQQVVRGDSAAYFCASSEGALEQYFGPGTRLTVT.

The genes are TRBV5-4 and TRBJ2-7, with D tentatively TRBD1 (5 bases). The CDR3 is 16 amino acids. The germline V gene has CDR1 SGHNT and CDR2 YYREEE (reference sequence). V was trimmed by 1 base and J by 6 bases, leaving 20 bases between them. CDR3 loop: CASSLNPGSVVGEQYF. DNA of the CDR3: TGTGCCAGCAGCTTGAATCCAGGGTCGGTGGTTGGCGAGCAGTACTTC.

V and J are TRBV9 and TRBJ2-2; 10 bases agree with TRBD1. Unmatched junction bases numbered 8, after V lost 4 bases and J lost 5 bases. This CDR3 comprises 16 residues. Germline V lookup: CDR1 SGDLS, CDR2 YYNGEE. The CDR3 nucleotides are TGTGCCAGCAGCCGACAGGGGGCTAAGGGGACCGGGGAGCTGTTTTTT. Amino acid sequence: CASSRQGAKGTGELFF.

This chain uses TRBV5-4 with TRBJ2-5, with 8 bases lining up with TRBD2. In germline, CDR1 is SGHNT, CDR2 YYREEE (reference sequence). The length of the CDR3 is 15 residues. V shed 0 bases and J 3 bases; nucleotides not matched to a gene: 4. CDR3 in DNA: TGTGCCAGCAGCTTGGCGGGACTAGGAAAAGAGACCCAGTACTTC. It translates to CASSLAGLGKETQYF. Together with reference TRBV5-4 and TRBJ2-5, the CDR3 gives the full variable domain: ETGVTQSPTHLIKTRGQQVTLRCSSQSGHNTVSWYQQALGQGPQFIFQYYREEENGRGNFPPRFSGLQFPNYSSELNVNALELDDSALYLCASSLAGLGKETQYFGPGTRLLVL.

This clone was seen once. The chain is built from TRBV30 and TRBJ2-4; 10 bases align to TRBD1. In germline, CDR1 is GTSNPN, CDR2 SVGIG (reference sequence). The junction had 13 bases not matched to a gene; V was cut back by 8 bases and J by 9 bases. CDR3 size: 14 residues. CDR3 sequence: CAAASGTGVRIQYF. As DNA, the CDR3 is TGTGCCGCAGCTTCCGGGACAGGGGTGCGCATTCAGTACTTC.

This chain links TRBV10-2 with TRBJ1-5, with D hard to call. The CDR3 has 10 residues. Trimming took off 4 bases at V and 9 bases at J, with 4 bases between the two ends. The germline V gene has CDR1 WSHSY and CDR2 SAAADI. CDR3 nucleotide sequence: TGCGCCAGCAGTGTTCGGCCCCAGCATTTT. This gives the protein CASSVRPQHF.

DNA of the CDR3: TGCAGCGTTGCCTCGGGCTCAGGGGGAGAGACCCAGTACTTC. Its translation: CSVASGSGGETQYF. The gene calls are TRBV29-1 and TRBJ2-5, with 7 positions matching TRBD1. The CDR3 loop spans 14 amino acids. Germline V gives CDR1 SQVTM, CDR2 ANQGSEA. With 4 bases clipped from V and 4 bases from J, the junction kept 9 bases outside the gene matches.

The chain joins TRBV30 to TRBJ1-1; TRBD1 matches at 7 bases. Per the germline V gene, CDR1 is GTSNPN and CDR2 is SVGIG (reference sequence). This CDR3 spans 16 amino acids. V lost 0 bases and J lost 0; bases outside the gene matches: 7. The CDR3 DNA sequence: TGTGCCTGGAGTGTCCCCCAGACAGGGATGAACACTGAAGCTTTCTTT. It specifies CAWSVPQTGMNTEAFF.

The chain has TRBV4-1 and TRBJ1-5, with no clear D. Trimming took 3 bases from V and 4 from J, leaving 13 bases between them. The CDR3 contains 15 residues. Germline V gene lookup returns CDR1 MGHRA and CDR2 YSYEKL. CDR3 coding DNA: TGCGCCAGCAGCCACACCGTGGACCCTAATCAGCCCCAGCATTTT. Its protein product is CASSHTVDPNQPQHF.

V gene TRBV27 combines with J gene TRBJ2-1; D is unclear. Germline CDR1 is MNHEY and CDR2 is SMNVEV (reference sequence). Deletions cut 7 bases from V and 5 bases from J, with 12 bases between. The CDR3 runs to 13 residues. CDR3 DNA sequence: TGTGCCAGCAAGGGTCTACCTAACAATGAGCAGTTCTTC. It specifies CASKGLPNNEQFF.

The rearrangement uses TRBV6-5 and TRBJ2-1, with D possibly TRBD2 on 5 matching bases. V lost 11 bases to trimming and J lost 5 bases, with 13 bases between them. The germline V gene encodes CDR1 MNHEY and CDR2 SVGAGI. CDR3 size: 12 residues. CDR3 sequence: CAAGVRHNEQFF. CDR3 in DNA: TGTGCCGCCGGGGTACGGCACAATGAGCAGTTCTTC.

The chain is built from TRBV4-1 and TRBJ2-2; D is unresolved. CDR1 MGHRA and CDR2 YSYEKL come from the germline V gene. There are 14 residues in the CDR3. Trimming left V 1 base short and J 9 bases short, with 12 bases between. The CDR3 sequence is CASSQVGVIRELFF. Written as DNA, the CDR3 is TGCGCCAGCAGCCAAGTTGGGGTAATCCGGGAGCTGTTTTTT.

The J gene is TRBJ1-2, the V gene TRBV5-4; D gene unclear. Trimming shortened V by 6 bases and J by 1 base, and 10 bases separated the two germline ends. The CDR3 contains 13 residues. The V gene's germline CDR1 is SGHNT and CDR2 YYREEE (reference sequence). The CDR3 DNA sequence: TGTGCCAGCAAGGAAGGGCTTAACTATGGCTACACCTTC. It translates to CASKEGLNYGYTF.

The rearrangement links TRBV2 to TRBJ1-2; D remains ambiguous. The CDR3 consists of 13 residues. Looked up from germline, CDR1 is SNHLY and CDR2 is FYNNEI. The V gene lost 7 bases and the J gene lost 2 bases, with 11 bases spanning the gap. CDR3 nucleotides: TGTGCCAGCACCCGGGTTATGAACTATGGCTACACCTTC. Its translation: CASTRVMNYGYTF.

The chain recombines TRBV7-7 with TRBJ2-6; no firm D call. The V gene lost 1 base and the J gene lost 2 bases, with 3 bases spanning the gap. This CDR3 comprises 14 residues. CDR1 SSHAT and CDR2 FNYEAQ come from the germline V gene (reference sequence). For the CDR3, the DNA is TGTGCCAGCAGCTTAGTCCCTGGGGCCAACGTCCTGACTTTC. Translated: CASSLVPGANVLTF. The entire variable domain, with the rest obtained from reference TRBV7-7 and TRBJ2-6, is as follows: GAGVSQSPRYKVTKRGQDVTLRCDPISSHATLYWYQQALGQGPEFLTYFNYEAQPDKSGLPSDRFSAERPEGSISTLTIQRTEQRDSAMYRCASSLVPGANVLTFGAGSRLTVL.

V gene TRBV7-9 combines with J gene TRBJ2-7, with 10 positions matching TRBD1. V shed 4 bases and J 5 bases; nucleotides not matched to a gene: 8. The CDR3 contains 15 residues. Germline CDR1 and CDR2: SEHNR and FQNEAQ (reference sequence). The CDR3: CASSYTGTGEDEQYF. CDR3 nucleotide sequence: TGTGCCAGCAGCTACACCGGGACAGGGGAGGACGAGCAGTACTTC.

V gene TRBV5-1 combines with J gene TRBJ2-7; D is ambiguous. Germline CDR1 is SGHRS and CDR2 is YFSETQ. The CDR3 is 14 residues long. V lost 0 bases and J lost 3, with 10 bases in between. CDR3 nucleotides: TGCGCCAGCAGCTTGGAGCCCGGATTCTACGAGCAGTACTTC. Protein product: CASSLEPGFYEQYF.

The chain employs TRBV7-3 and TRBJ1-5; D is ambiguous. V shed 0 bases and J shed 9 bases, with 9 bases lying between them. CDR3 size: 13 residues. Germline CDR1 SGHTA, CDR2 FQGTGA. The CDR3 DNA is TGTGCCAGCAGCTTAACGGAGGTTTCGCCCCAGCATTTT. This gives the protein CASSLTEVSPQHF.

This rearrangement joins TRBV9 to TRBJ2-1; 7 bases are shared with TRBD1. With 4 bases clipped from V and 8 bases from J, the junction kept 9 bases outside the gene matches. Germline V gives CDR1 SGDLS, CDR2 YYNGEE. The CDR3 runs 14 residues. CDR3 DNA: TGTGCCAGCAGCCCCTCGACAGGGACCCATGAGCAGTTCTTC. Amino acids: CASSPSTGTHEQFF.